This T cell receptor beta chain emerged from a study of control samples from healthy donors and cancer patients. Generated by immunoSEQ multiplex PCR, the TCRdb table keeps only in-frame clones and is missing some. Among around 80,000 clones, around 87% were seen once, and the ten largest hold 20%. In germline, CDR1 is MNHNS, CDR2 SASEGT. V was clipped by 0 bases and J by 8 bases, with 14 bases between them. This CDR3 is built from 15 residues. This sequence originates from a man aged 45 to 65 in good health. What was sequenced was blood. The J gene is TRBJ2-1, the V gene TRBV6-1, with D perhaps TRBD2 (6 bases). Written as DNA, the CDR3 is TGTGCCAGCAGTGAAGCGGGAGGAATCCCCCATGAGCAGTTCTTC. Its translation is CASSEAGGIPHEQFF.